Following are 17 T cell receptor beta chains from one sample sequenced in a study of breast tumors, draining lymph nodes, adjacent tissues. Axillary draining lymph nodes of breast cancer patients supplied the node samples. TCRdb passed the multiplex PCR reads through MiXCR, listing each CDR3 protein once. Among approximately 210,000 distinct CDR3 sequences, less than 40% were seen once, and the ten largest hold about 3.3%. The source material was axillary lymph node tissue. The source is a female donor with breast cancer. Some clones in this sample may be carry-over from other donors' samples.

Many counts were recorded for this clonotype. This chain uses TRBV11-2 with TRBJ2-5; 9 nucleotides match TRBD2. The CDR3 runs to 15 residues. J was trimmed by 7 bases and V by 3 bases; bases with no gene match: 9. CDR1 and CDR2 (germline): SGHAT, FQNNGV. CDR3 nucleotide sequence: TGTGCCAGCAGCTTTGGGCGGGGGGGGTCTGGGACCCAGTACTTC. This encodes CASSFGRGGSGTQYF.

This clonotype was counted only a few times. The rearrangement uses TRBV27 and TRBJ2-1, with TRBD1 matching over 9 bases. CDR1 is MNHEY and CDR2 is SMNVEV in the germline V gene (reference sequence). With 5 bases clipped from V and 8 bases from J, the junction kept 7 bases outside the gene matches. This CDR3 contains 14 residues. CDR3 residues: CASSLGTGLYEQFF. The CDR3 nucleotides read TGTGCCAGCAGTCTCGGGACAGGGCTGTATGAGCAGTTCTTC.

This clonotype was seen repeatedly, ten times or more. In nucleotides, the CDR3 is TGTGCCAGCAGCGAGAAGACAGGGATCGGGGAGCTGTTTTTT. It codes for CASSEKTGIGELFF. The chain joins TRBV9 to TRBJ2-2; 7 bases line up with TRBD1. There are 14 residues in the CDR3. Germline lookup yields CDR1 SGDLS and CDR2 YYNGEE. J was trimmed by 7 bases and V by 3 bases; bases with no gene match: 6.

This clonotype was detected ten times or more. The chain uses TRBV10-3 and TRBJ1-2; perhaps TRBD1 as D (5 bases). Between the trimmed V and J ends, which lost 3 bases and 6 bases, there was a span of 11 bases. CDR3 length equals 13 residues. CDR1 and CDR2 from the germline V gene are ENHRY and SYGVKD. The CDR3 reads CAISEVRGNGYTF. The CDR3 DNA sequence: TGTGCCATCAGTGAAGTGAGGGGCAATGGCTACACCTTC.

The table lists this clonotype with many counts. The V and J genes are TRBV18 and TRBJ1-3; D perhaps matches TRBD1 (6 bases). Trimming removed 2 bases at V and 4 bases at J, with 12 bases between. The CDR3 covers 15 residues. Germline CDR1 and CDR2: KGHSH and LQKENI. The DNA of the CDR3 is TGTGCCAGCTCACCAGGGCCAGGGACAGGAAACACCATATATTTT. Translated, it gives CASSPGPGTGNTIYF.

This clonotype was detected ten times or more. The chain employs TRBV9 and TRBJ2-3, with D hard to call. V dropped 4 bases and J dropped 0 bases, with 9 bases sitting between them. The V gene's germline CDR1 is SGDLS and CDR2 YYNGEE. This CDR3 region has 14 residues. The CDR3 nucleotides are TGTGCCAGCAGCTTTGCCTACAGCACAGATACGCAGTATTTT. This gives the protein CASSFAYSTDTQYF.

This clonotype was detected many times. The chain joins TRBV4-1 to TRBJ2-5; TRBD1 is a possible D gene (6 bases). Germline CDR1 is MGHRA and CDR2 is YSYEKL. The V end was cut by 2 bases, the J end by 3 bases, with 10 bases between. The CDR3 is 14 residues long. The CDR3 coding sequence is TGCGCCAGCAGCCAACAGGGGATGGAAGAGACCCAGTACTTC. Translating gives CASSQQGMEETQYF.

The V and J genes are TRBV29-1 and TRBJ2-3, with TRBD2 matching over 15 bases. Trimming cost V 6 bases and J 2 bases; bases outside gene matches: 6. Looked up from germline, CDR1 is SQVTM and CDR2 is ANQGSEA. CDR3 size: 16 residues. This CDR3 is CSVDGLAGGVTDTQYF. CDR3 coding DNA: TGCAGCGTAGATGGACTAGCGGGAGGGGTCACAGATACGCAGTATTTT.

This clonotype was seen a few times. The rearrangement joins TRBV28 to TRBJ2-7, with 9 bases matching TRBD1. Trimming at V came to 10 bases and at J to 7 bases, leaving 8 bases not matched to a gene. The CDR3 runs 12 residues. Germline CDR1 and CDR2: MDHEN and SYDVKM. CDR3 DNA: TGTGCCACCCGAACAGGGGGCGAGGAGCAGTACTTC. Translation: CATRTGGEEQYF.

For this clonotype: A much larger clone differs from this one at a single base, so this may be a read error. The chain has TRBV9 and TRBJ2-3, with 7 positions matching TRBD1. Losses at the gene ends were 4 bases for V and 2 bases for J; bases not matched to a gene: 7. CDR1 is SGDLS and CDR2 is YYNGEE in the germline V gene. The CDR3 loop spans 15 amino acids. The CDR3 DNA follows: TGTGCCAGCAGCATGAGGGACAGCTTCACAGATACGCAGTATTTT. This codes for CASSMRDSFTDTQYF.

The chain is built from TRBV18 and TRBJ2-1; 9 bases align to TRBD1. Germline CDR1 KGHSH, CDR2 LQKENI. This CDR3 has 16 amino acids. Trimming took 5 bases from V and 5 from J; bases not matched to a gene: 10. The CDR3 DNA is TGTGCCAGCTCATTGTTGCCGGGACAGGGAAACAATGAGCAGTTCTTC. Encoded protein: CASSLLPGQGNNEQFF.

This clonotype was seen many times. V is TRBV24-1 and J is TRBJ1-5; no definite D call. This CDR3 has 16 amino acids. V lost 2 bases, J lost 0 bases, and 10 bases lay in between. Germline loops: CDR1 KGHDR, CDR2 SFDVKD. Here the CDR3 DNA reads TGTGCCACCAGTGATTGGCGGGGAGGTAGCAATCAGCCCCAGCATTTT. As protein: CATSDWRGGSNQPQHF.

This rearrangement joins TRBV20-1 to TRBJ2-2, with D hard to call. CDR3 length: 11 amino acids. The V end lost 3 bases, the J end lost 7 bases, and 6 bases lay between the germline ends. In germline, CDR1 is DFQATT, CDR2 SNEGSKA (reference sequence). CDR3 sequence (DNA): TGCAGTGCTAGGCCTAGCGGGGAGCTGTTTTTT. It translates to CSARPSGELFF.

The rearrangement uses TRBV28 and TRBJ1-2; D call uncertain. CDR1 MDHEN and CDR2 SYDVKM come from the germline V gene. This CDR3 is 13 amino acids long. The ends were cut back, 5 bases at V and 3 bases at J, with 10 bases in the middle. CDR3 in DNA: TGTGCCAGCAGTATGACCGTTCACTATGGCTACACCTTC. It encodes CASSMTVHYGYTF.

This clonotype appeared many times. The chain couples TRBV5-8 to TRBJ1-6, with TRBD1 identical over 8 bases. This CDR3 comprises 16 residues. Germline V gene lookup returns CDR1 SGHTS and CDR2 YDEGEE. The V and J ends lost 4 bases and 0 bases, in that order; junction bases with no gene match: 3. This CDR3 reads CASSPTGASYNSPLHF. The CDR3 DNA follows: TGTGCCAGCAGCCCGACAGGGGCCTCCTATAATTCACCCCTCCACTTT.

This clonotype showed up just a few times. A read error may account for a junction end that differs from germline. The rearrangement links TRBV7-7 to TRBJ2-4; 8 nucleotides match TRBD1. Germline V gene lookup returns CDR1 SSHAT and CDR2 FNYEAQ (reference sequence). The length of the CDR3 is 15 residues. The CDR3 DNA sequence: TGTGCTAGCAGCCCACTACGGACAGGGCCCAACATTCAGTACTTC. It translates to CASSPLRTGPNIQYF.

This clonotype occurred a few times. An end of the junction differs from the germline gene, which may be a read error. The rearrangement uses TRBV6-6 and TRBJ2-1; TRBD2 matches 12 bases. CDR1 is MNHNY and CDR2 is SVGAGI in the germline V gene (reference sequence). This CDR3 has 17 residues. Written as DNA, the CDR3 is TGTGCCAGCAGTCACTCGCTGACTAGCGGGAGATACAATGAGCAGTTCTTC. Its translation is CASSHSLTSGRYNEQFF.